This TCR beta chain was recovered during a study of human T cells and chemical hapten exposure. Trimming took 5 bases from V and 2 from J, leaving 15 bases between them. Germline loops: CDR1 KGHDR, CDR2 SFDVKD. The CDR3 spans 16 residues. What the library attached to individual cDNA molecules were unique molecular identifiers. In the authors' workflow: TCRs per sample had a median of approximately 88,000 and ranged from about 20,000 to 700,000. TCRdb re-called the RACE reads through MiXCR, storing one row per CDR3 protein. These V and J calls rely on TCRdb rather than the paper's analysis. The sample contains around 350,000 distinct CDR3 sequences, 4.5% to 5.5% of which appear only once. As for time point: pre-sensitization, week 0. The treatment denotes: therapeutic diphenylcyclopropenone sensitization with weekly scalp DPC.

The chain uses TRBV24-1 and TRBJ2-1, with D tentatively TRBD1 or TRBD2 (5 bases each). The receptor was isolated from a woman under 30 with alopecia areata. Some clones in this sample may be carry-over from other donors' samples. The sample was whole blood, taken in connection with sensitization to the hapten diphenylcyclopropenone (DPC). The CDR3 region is CATSAFGGPTYNEQFF. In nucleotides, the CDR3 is TGTGCCACCAGTGCGTTTGGGGGACCCACCTACAATGAGCAGTTCTTC.